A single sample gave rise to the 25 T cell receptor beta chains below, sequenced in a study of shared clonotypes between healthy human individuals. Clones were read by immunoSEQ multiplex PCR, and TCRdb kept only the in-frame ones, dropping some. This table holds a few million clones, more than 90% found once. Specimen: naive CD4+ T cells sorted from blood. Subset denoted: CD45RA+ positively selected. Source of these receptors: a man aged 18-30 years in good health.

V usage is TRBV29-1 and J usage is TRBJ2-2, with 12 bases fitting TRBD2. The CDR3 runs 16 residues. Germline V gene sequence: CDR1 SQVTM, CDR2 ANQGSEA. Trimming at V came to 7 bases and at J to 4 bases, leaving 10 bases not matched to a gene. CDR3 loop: CSALAGGRIFTGELFF. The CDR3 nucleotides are TGCAGCGCACTAGCGGGGGGCCGTATTTTCACCGGGGAGCTGTTTTTT.

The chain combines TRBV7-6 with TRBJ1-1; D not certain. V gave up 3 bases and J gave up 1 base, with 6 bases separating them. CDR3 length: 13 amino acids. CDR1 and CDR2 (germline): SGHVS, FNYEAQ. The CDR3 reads CASSFLPNTEAFF. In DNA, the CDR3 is TGTGCCAGCAGCTTCCTCCCGAACACTGAAGCTTTCTTT.

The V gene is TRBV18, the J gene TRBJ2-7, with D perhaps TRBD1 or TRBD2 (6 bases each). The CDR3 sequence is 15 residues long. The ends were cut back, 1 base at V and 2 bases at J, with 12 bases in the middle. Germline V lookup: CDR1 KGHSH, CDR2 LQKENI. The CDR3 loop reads CASSPQGGVPYEQYF. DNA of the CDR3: TGTGCCAGCTCACCACAGGGGGGCGTCCCCTACGAGCAGTACTTC.

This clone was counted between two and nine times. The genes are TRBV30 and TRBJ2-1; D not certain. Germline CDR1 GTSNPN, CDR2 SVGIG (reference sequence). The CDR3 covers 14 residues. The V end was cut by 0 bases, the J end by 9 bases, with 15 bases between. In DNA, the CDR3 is TGTGCCTGGAGTGTGGTGGGAAGCGCGGCTGAGCAGTTCTTC. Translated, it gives CAWSVVGSAAEQFF.

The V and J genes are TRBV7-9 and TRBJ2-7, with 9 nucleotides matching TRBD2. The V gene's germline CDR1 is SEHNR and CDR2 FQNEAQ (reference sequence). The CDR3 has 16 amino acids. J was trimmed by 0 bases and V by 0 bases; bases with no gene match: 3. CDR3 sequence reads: CASSLASGGHSYEQYF. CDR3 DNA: TGTGCCAGCAGCTTAGCTAGCGGGGGACACTCCTACGAGCAGTACTTC.

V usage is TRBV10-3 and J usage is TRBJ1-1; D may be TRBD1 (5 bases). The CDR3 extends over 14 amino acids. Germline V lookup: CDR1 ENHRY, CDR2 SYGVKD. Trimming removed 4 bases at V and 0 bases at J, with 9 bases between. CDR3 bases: TGTGCCATCAGTGTGGACACTATGAACACTGAAGCTTTCTTT. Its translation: CAISVDTMNTEAFF.

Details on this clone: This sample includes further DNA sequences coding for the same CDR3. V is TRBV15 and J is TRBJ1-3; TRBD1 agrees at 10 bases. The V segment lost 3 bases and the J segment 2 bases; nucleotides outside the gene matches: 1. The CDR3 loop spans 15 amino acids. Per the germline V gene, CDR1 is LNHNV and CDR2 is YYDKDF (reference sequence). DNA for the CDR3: TGTGCCACCAGCAGGGACAGGGGGGCTGGAAACACCATATATTTT. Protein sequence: CATSRDRGAGNTIYF.

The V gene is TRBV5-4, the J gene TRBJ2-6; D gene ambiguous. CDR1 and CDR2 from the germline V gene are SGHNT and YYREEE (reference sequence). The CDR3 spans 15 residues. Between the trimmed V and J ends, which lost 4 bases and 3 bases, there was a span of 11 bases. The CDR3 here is CASSPRLDGANVLTF. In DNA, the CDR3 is TGTGCCAGCAGCCCCCGATTGGATGGGGCCAACGTCCTGACTTTC.

The CDR3 coding sequence is TGTGCCAGCAGCCCACCACGGACAGTCTCCTACGAGCAGTACTTC. Translated: CASSPPRTVSYEQYF. The rearrangement links TRBV7-8 to TRBJ2-7; D might be TRBD1 (6 bases). V was cut by 5 bases and J by 0 bases, with 14 bases left in between. In germline, CDR1 is SGHVS, CDR2 FQNEAQ. This CDR3 is built from 15 residues.

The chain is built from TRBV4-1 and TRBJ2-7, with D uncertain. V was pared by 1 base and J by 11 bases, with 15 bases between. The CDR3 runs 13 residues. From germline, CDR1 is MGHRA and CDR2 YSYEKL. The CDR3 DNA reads TGCGCCAGCAGCCAAGTGTATGCGGATAAGAAGTACTTC. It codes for CASSQVYADKKYF.

CDR3 coding DNA: TGTGCCAGCAGCTTGGCCTTCGGTGGGGGCACCGGGGAGCTGTTTTTT. Its translation is CASSLAFGGGTGELFF. The V gene is TRBV5-4, the J gene TRBJ2-2; D possibly matches TRBD1 or TRBD2 (5 bases each). CDR1 and CDR2 from the germline V gene are SGHNT and YYREEE (reference sequence). The CDR3 runs 16 residues. Trimming took 0 bases from V and 4 from J, leaving 13 bases between them. Based on the CDR3 plus reference TRBV5-4 and TRBJ2-2, the full variable domain is ETGVTQSPTHLIKTRGQQVTLRCSSQSGHNTVSWYQQALGQGPQFIFQYYREEENGRGNFPPRFSGLQFPNYSSELNVNALELDDSALYLCASSLAFGGGTGELFFGEGSRLTVL.

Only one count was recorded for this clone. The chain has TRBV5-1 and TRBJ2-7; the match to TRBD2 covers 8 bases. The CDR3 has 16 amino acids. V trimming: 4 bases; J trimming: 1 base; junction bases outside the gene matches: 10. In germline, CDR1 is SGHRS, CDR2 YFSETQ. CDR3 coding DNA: TGCGCCAGCAGCCCTGATAGCGGGGCGGTTTCCTACGAGCAGTACTTC. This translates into CASSPDSGAVSYEQYF.

The CDR3 region is CASSLWSGTGDYSGANVLTF. The CDR3 DNA is TGCGCCAGCAGCCTATGGAGCGGGACAGGGGATTACTCTGGGGCCAACGTCCTGACTTTC. The gene calls are TRBV4-3 and TRBJ2-6; TRBD1 agrees at 10 bases. The trim removed 4 bases at V and 0 bases at J, leaving 12 bases unmatched. CDR3 length: 20 amino acids. Germline V CDR1 and CDR2: LGHNA, YSLEER.

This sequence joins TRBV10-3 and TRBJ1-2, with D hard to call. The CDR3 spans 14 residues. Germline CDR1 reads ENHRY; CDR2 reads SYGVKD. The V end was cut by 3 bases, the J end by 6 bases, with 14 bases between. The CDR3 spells CAISEMLVQDGYTF. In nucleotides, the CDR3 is TGTGCCATCAGTGAAATGTTGGTTCAGGATGGCTACACCTTC.

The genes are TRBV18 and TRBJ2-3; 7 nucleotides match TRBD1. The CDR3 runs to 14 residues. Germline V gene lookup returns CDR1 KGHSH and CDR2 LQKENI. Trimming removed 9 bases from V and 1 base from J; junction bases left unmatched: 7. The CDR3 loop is CASTRDSCTDTQYF. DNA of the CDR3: TGTGCCAGTACCCGGGACAGCTGCACAGATACGCAGTATTTT.

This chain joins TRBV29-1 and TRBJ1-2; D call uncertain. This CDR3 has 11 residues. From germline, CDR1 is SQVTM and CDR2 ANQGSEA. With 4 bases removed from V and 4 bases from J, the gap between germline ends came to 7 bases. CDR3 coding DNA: TGCAGCGTTGGAGCCCCCTATGGCTACACCTTC. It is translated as CSVGAPYGYTF.

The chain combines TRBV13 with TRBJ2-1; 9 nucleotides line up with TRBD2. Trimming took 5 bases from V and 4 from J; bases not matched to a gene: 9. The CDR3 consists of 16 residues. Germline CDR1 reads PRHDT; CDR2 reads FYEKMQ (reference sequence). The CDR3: CASSRLAGEYYNEQFF. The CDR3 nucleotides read TGTGCCAGCAGCCGATTAGCGGGAGAATATTACAATGAGCAGTTCTTC.

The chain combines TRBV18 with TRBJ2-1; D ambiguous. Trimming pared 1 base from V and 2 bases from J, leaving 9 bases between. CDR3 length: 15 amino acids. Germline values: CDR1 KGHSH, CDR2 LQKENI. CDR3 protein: CASSPLQEPYNEQFF. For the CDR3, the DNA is TGTGCCAGCTCACCACTTCAAGAACCCTACAATGAGCAGTTCTTC.

The CDR3 nucleotides are TGTGCCTTCACAACCCGGGGTCATAATTCACCCCTCCACTTT. Translated: CAFTTRGHNSPLHF. The chain joins TRBV30 to TRBJ1-6; no clear D. Trimming shortened V by 7 bases and J by 5 bases, and 15 bases separated the two germline ends. The CDR3 is 14 amino acids. CDR1 and CDR2 (germline): GTSNPN, SVGIG (reference sequence).

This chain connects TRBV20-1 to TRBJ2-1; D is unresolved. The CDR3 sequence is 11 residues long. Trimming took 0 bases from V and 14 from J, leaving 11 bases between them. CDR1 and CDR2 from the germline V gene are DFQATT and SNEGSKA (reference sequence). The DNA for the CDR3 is TGCAGTGCTAGAGATTTGCCAAAGGAGTTCTTC. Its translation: CSARDLPKEFF.

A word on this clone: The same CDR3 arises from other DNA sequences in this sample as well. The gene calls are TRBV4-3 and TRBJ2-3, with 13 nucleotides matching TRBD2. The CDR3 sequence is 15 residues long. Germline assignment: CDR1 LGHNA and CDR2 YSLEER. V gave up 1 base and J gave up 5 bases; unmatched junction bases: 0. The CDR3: CASSQGTSGGDTQYF. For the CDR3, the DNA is TGCGCCAGCAGCCAAGGGACTAGCGGGGGAGATACGCAGTATTTT.

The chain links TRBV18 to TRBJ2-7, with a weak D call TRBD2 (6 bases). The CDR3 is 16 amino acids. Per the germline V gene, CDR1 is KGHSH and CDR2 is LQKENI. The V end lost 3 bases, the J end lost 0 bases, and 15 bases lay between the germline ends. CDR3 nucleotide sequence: TGTGCCAGCTCACCTCCGGTCGGGGGAGCCTCCTACGAGCAGTACTTC. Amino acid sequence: CASSPPVGGASYEQYF. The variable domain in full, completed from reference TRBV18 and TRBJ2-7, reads NAGVMQNPRHLVRRRGQEARLRCSPMKGHSHVYWYRQLPEEGLKFMVYLQKENIIDESGMPKERFSAEFPKEGPSILRIQQVVRGDSAAYFCASSPPVGGASYEQYFGPGTRLTVT.

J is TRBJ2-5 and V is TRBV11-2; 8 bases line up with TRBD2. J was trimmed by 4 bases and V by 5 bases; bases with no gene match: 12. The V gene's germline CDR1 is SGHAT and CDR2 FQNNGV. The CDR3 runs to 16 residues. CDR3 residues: CASSKSQGLGVETQYF. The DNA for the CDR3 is TGTGCCAGCAGCAAATCCCAGGGACTAGGGGTAGAGACCCAGTACTTC.

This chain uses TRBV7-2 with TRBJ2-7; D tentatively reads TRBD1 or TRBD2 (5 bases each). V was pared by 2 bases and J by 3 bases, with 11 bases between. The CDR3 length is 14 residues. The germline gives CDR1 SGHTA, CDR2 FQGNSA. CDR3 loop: CASSLRGQGYEQYF. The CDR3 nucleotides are TGTGCCAGCAGCTTAAGAGGGCAGGGCTACGAGCAGTACTTC. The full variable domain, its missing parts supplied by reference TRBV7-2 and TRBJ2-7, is GAGVSQSPSNKVTEKGKDVELRCDPISGHTALYWYRQSLGQGLEFLIYFQGNSAPDKSGLPSDRFSAERTGGSVSTLTIQRTQQEDSAVYLCASSLRGQGYEQYFGPGTRLTVT.

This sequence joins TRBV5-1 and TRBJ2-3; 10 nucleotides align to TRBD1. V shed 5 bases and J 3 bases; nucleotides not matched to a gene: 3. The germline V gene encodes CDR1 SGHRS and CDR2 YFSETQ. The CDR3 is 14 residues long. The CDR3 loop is CASSAGQGTDTQYF. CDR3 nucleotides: TGCGCCAGCAGTGCGGGACAGGGGACAGATACGCAGTATTTT. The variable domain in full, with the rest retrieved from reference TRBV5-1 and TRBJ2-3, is KAGVTQTPRYLIKTRGQQVTLSCSPISGHRSVSWYQQTPGQGLQFLFEYFSETQRNKGNFPGRFSGRQFSNSRSEMNVSTLELGDSALYLCASSAGQGTDTQYFGPGTRLTVL.